A single sample gave rise to the 21 T cell receptor beta chains below, sequenced in a study of blood T cell repertoires in COVID-19. Method: immunoSEQ multiplex PCR; TCRdb's copy keeps in-frame clones and lacks some. The data show 140,000 to 150,000 clones, roughly nine tenths seen once. The sample taken for sequencing was peripheral blood. These receptors all come from a woman in her sixties or seventies with active COVID-19.

V usage is TRBV7-8 and J usage is TRBJ2-5, with 9 nucleotides matching TRBD2. Unmatched junction bases numbered 2, after V lost 2 bases and J lost 1 base. The germline gives CDR1 SGHVS, CDR2 FQNEAQ. The CDR3 is 15 residues long. Here the CDR3 reads CASSLLAGFQETQYF. The CDR3, as DNA: TGTGCCAGCAGCTTACTAGCGGGATTCCAAGAGACCCAGTACTTC.

The rearrangement joins TRBV5-8 to TRBJ1-5; D is unresolved. Between the trimmed V and J ends, which lost 4 bases and 7 bases, there was a span of 15 bases. Germline loops: CDR1 SGHTS, CDR2 YDEGEE. CDR3 size: 14 residues. CDR3 DNA sequence: TGTGCCAGCAGCCCCAATCTCCACAGCCAGCCCCAGCATTTT. As protein: CASSPNLHSQPQHF.

The chain carries TRBV28 and TRBJ1-4; the D is unclear. Germline values: CDR1 MDHEN, CDR2 SYDVKM. Trimming left V 4 bases short and J 0 bases short, with 9 bases between. CDR3 length: 15 amino acids. CDR3 bases: TGTGCCAGCAGTTCGGGCGGGACAACTAATGAAAAACTGTTTTTT. Its protein is CASSSGGTTNEKLFF.

In its sample, this clone was seen once. The rearrangement links TRBV28 to TRBJ1-4; maybe TRBD1 (6 bases). Germline CDR1 and CDR2: MDHEN and SYDVKM. The CDR3 spans 17 residues. Trimming took 3 bases from V and 8 from J, leaving 22 bases between them. The CDR3 DNA reads TGTGCCAGCAGTTTTTTGGGGGCAGACGGTCTAGACGAAAAACTGTTTTTT. This codes for CASSFLGADGLDEKLFF.

V is TRBV29-1 and J is TRBJ2-6; a weak D match, TRBD1 (5 bases). The V gene lost 5 bases and the J gene lost 0 bases, with 14 bases spanning the gap. The CDR3 contains 16 residues. The germline gives CDR1 SQVTM, CDR2 ANQGSEA. The CDR3 sequence is CSVRGAVSSGANVLTF. CDR3 bases: TGCAGCGTTCGTGGGGCAGTCAGCTCTGGGGCCAACGTCCTGACTTTC.

The J gene is TRBJ1-3, the V gene TRBV9; D is ambiguous. Deletions cut 2 bases from V and 7 bases from J, with 10 bases between. The length of the CDR3 is 13 residues. Germline CDR1 SGDLS, CDR2 YYNGEE. CDR3 coding DNA: TGTGCCAGCAGCGTGGGCGATGGGAACACCATATATTTT. Translating gives CASSVGDGNTIYF.

This CDR3 is CASSPPATGNSPLHF. The CDR3 nucleotides read TGTGCCAGCAGCCCCCCCGCGACAGGAAATTCACCCCTCCACTTT. The J gene is TRBJ1-6, the V gene TRBV7-9, with a weak D call TRBD1 (6 bases). Germline CDR1 SEHNR, CDR2 FQNEAQ (reference sequence). V gave up 5 bases and J gave up 7 bases, with 15 bases separating them. This CDR3 comprises 15 residues.

The J gene is TRBJ1-5, the V gene TRBV19, with 7 bases that match TRBD1. The CDR3 is 13 amino acids. CDR1 and CDR2 from the germline V gene are LNHDA and SQIVND (reference sequence). The trim removed 2 bases at V and 7 bases at J, leaving 2 bases unmatched. CDR3 sequence reads: CASSIRQGQPQHF. As DNA, the CDR3 is TGTGCCAGTAGTATAAGACAGGGACAGCCCCAGCATTTT.

The CDR3 nucleotides read TGTGCCAGCAGCTTACCTAGCGGGGTAACCCAGTACTTC. As protein: CASSLPSGVTQYF. The chain employs TRBV7-2 and TRBJ2-5, with TRBD2 matching over 9 bases. Germline-derived CDR1 and CDR2 are SGHTA and FQGNSA. The CDR3 is 13 amino acids. With 2 bases clipped from V and 8 bases from J, the junction kept 3 bases outside the gene matches.

This rearrangement joins TRBV7-4 to TRBJ2-2, with 9 bases that match TRBD2. After removal of 7 bases from V and 3 bases from J, the junction contained 12 bases not matched to a gene. CDR1 and CDR2 from the germline V gene are SGHVT and SQSDAQ. The CDR3 has 17 amino acids. The CDR3 DNA is TGTGCCAGCATCCCCCTTTCAAGCGGGAGGTACACCGGGGAGCTGTTTTTT. Its translation: CASIPLSSGRYTGELFF.

The V call is TRBV19, the J call TRBJ1-1; 8 nucleotides align to TRBD1. Looked up from germline, CDR1 is LNHDA and CDR2 is SQIVND (reference sequence). The J segment lost 7 bases and the V segment lost 8 bases, leaving 12 bases of the junction unmatched. This CDR3 has 14 amino acids. The CDR3 loop reads CASQDSAGGVEAFF. The CDR3 coding sequence is TGTGCCAGTCAAGATTCGGCAGGGGGCGTTGAAGCTTTCTTT.

This clone was observed once. The chain combines TRBV10-2 with TRBJ2-7; tentatively, D is TRBD1 (6 bases). Germline V gene data show CDR1 as WSHSY and CDR2 as SAAADI. The CDR3 extends over 15 amino acids. Between the trimmed V and J ends, which lost 6 bases and 0 bases, there was a span of 15 bases. CDR3 nucleotide sequence: TGCGCCAGCAGCCGGAACCTACAGGGCTCCTACGAGCAGTACTTC. Amino acid sequence: CASSRNLQGSYEQYF.

The chain links TRBV6-1 to TRBJ1-5; possible D gene TRBD1, 5 bases. The ends were cut back, 4 bases at V and 0 bases at J, with 16 bases in the middle. CDR1 and CDR2 from the germline V gene are MNHNS and SASEGT. This CDR3 is 17 amino acids long. The CDR3 DNA follows: TGTGCCAGCAGTGGGGCCGTCGGGGGGTATAGCAATCAGCCCCAGCATTTT. It specifies CASSGAVGGYSNQPQHF.

The rearrangement uses TRBV3-1 (or the pseudogene TRBV3-2) and TRBJ2-7, with 9 bases that match TRBD1. The CDR3 is 13 residues long. Trimming took 5 bases from V and 5 from J; bases not matched to a gene: 4. Per germline, CDR1 LGHDT and CDR2 YNNKEL (reference sequence). CDR3 in DNA: TGTGCCAGCAGCGACAGGGGGACAGACGAGCAGTACTTC. Its protein product is CASSDRGTDEQYF.

The V and J genes are TRBV7-9 and TRBJ1-6; D ambiguous. V lost 7 bases to trimming and J lost 4 bases, with 5 bases between them. This CDR3 has 12 amino acids. CDR1 and CDR2 (germline): SEHNR, FQNEAQ (reference sequence). The CDR3 DNA follows: TGTGCCAGCACCCAGTATAATTCACCCCTCCACTTT. Protein product: CASTQYNSPLHF.

The CDR3 nucleotides read TGTGCCAGCAGACAGGGGTTATCCTATAATTCACCCCTCCACTTT. This encodes CASRQGLSYNSPLHF. The chain carries TRBV6-5 and TRBJ1-6, with TRBD1 matching over 7 bases. CDR1 MNHEY and CDR2 SVGAGI come from the germline V gene. The CDR3 spans 15 residues. V shed 6 bases, J shed 1 base, and the junction held 3 bases outside the gene matches.

The chain is built from TRBV7-8 and TRBJ2-5, with D maybe TRBD2 (5 bases). V lost 3 bases and J 5 bases, leaving 19 bases between the germline ends. This CDR3 contains 16 residues. The germline V gene encodes CDR1 SGHVS and CDR2 FQNEAQ. This CDR3 reads CASSLGWGPRGETQYF. The CDR3 nucleotides read TGTGCCAGCAGCTTGGGTTGGGGTCCTCGAGGGGAGACCCAGTACTTC.

The V call is TRBV10-1, the J call TRBJ2-3; possibly TRBD1 for D (7 bases). Trimming removed 0 bases from V and 5 bases from J, with 15 bases in between. The CDR3 is made up of 16 amino acids. CDR1 is WNHNN, CDR2 SYGVQD, per germline (reference sequence). The CDR3 DNA sequence: TGCGCCAGCAGTGAGTCGCAGGGGGGTTGGAGAGATACGCAGTATTTT. This sequence encodes CASSESQGGWRDTQYF.

V is TRBV6-4 and J is TRBJ2-2; TRBD2 matches 8 bases. Per germline, CDR1 MRHNA and CDR2 SNTAGT. The length of the CDR3 is 14 residues. Unmatched junction bases numbered 2, after V lost 2 bases and J lost 6 bases. Written as DNA, the CDR3 is TGTGCCAGCAGTGACGGACTAGCTTCCGGGGAGCTGTTTTTT. Its protein is CASSDGLASGELFF.

The chain combines TRBV28 with TRBJ2-7, with TRBD2 identical over 11 bases. CDR3 length: 20 residues. V lost 8 bases, J lost 1 base, and 22 bases stayed unmatched. The germline V gene encodes CDR1 MDHEN and CDR2 SYDVKM. Here the CDR3 DNA reads TGTGCCAGCCCCAAGGTTGGGACTAGCGGACCCAACGAGGGTTCCTACGAGCAGTACTTC. It is translated as CASPKVGTSGPNEGSYEQYF.

This chain links TRBV18 with TRBJ2-1; weak D call: TRBD1 (6 bases). The CDR3 runs to 15 residues. The V gene's germline CDR1 is KGHSH and CDR2 LQKENI. V lost 0 bases and J lost 6, with 12 bases in between. For the CDR3, the DNA is TGTGCCAGCTCACCACCAGCAGGGGCGGTCAATGAGCAGTTCTTC. Protein product: CASSPPAGAVNEQFF.